Listed below are T cell receptor beta chains from one sample, sequenced in a study of shared clonotypes between healthy human individuals. Libraries were prepared by immunoSEQ multiplex PCR; TCRdb keeps only in-frame clonotypes and omits some of them. This sample has some 1.5 million clones, with roughly 95% found just once. Sequencing was done on a sample of naive CD4+ T cells sorted from blood. Source of these receptors: a man aged 25-40 years in good health. Both conserved end residues are part of each CDR3. The D gene is left open where the match is weak. Clone size, where shown, is once, few, many, or a class for clones that have expanded.

V: TRBV6-1
size: .
D: .
J: TRBJ1-5
DNA: TGTGCCAGCGGCCAGCTAAATCAGCCCCAGCATTTT
CDR3: CASGQLNQPQHF

V: TRBV5-1
size: once
D: TRBD1
J: TRBJ2-7
DNA: TGCGCCACCAAGGGACAGGGTGACTCCGAGCAGTACTTC
CDR3: CATKGQGDSEQYF

V: TRBV7-8
size: .
D: .
J: TRBJ2-1
DNA: TGTGCCAGCAGCTTAGCGCTATCCTGGTTAATCAATGAGCAGTTCTTC
CDR3: CASSLALSWLINEQFF

V: TRBV30
size: .
D: .
J: TRBJ2-5
DNA: TGTGCCTGGAGTGTTCGTGACATTAAAGAGACCCAGTACTTC
CDR3: CAWSVRDIKETQYF

V: TRBV5-1
size: .
D: TRBD2
J: TRBJ2-1
DNA: TGCGCCAGCAGCCATTGGAATAAGCTAGCGGGTAATGAGCAGTTCTTC
CDR3: CASSHWNKLAGNEQFF

V: TRBV10-1
size: .
D: .
J: TRBJ1-4
DNA: TGCGCCAGCAGTGAGAAGGGGGGGAAACTGTTTTTT
CDR3: CASSEKGGKLFF

V: TRBV7-2
size: .
D: TRBD1
J: TRBJ2-1
DNA: TGTGCCAGCAGCCCAAAACAGGGGGCGCTGGGGAATGAGCAGTTCTTC
CDR3: CASSPKQGALGNEQFF

V: TRBV18
size: once
D: TRBD1
J: TRBJ2-2
DNA: TGTGCCAGCTCACTGGCCGGGACAGGGGCCACCGGGGAGCTGTTTTTT
CDR3: CASSLAGTGATGELFF

V: TRBV9
size: .
D: TRBD2
J: TRBJ2-1
DNA: TGTGCCAGCAGCGCCGGACTAGCGGGACCCTACAATGAGCAGTTCTTC
CDR3: CASSAGLAGPYNEQFF

V: TRBV5-1
size: once
D: TRBD2
J: TRBJ2-3
DNA: TGCGCCAGCAGCTTGGAAAGTGGGACTAGCTATACGCAGTATTTT
CDR3: CASSLESGTSYTQYF

V: TRBV10-1
size: once
D: .
J: TRBJ2-7
DNA: TGCGCCAGCAGTGACCCGATGGGGGGCGGCTACGAGCAGTACTTC
CDR3: CASSDPMGGGYEQYF

V: TRBV4-3
size: .
D: .
J: TRBJ2-7
DNA: TGCGCCAGCAGCCAAGTCAACCGCGACGAGCAGTACTTC
CDR3: CASSQVNRDEQYF

V: TRBV5-1
size: once
D: TRBD1
J: TRBJ2-2
DNA: TGCGCCAGCAGCGTCGGGACAGGTCCTGACACCGGGGAGCTGTTTTTT
CDR3: CASSVGTGPDTGELFF

V: TRBV29-1
size: .
D: .
J: TRBJ2-3
DNA: TGCAGCGTTGAAGGGTCTTCCAGGGTCGGCACAGATACGCAGTATTTT
CDR3: CSVEGSSRVGTDTQYF

V: TRBV15
size: .
D: .
J: TRBJ2-1
DNA: TGTGCCACCAGCAGAGATCTCCTTAGCGGATACAATGAGCAGTTCTTC
CDR3: CATSRDLLSGYNEQFF

V: TRBV7-9
size: .
D: .
J: TRBJ2-5
DNA: TGTGCCAGCAGTCGGGGCCCGGAGACCCAGTACTTC
CDR3: CASSRGPETQYF

V: TRBV7-9
size: few
D: .
J: TRBJ2-1
DNA: TGTGCCAGCAGCTTAGGTCCGAGCTCCTACAATGAGCAGTTCTTC
CDR3: CASSLGPSSYNEQFF

V: TRBV11-3
size: .
D: .
J: TRBJ2-7
DNA: TGTGCCAGCAGCCGGGACGGGGACTACGAGCAGTACTTC
CDR3: CASSRDGDYEQYF

V: TRBV10-2
size: .
D: .
J: TRBJ2-7
DNA: TGCGCCAGCAGTAAGGCGGGATTCCGCTCCTACGAGCAGTACTTC
CDR3: CASSKAGFRSYEQYF

V: TRBV5-4
size: .
D: .
J: TRBJ2-5
DNA: TGTGCCAGCAGCTTGGCTAGCTTACAAGAGACCCAGTACTTC
CDR3: CASSLASLQETQYF

V: TRBV19
size: .
D: .
J: TRBJ1-1
DNA: TGTGCCAGTAGTATTGTCAGAGGGACTGAAGCTTTCTTT
CDR3: CASSIVRGTEAFF

V: TRBV19
size: .
D: TRBD2
J: TRBJ2-1
DNA: TGTGCCAGTAGTATAGATCCAAGGACTAGCGGGAACAATGAGCAGTTCTTC
CDR3: CASSIDPRTSGNNEQFF

V: TRBV5-1
size: .
D: TRBD1
J: TRBJ1-2
DNA: TGCGCCAGCAGCTCGGGACAGGGGGACTCCTATGGCTACACCTTC
CDR3: CASSSGQGDSYGYTF

V: TRBV5-6
size: .
D: TRBD2
J: TRBJ2-7
DNA: TGTGCCAGCAGGCCCGGGACTAGCGGGAGAGGCTACGAGCAGTACTTC
CDR3: CASRPGTSGRGYEQYF

V: TRBV7-9
size: .
D: .
J: TRBJ2-1
DNA: TGTGCCAGCAGCTTGGGGGTAGAGGGCAATGAGCAGTTCTTC
CDR3: CASSLGVEGNEQFF

V: TRBV11-2
size: .
D: .
J: TRBJ2-2
DNA: TGTGCCAGCAGCTTACGGAGAATATCGAACACCGGGGAGCTGTTTTTT
CDR3: CASSLRRISNTGELFF

V: TRBV5-4
size: .
D: TRBD2
J: TRBJ2-5
DNA: TGTGCCAGCAGCCGGGATTTGGCGGGAGGAGGCGATGAGACCCAGTACTTC
CDR3: CASSRDLAGGGDETQYF

V: TRBV10-2
size: .
D: .
J: TRBJ2-7
DNA: TGCGCCAGCAGAACGACTGGGATCTACGAGCAGTACTTC
CDR3: CASRTTGIYEQYF

V: TRBV5-6
size: .
D: TRBD1
J: TRBJ1-2
DNA: TGTGCCAGCAGCATACAGGGGTGGGACTATGGCTACACCTTC
CDR3: CASSIQGWDYGYTF

V: TRBV18
size: .
D: TRBD2
J: TRBJ2-3
DNA: TGTGCCAGCTCCCCCCTTGGGGGACTAGGGGGCACAGATACGCAGTATTTT
CDR3: CASSPLGGLGGTDTQYF

V: TRBV29-1
size: once
D: .
J: TRBJ2-1
DNA: TGCAGCGTTGAAGATCACAGGGCGGGGACCTACAATGAGCAGTTCTTC
CDR3: CSVEDHRAGTYNEQFF

V: TRBV29-1
size: .
D: .
J: TRBJ1-1
DNA: TGCAGCGTTGAAGGGAGGCAGGAAGTAAGGGCTTTCTTT
CDR3: CSVEGRQEVRAFF

V: TRBV16
size: .
D: .
J: TRBJ1-5
DNA: TGTGCCAGCAGCCAATATACAGGCCTTAATCAGCCCCAGCATTTT
CDR3: CASSQYTGLNQPQHF

V: TRBV19
size: .
D: .
J: TRBJ2-5
DNA: TGTGCCAGTAGGCTCTCCGGAGGGCAAGAGACCCAGTACTTC
CDR3: CASRLSGGQETQYF

V: TRBV6-5
size: .
D: .
J: TRBJ1-2
DNA: TGTGCCACCAACCCGGGACAATCAAGGACGGGCTACACCTTC
CDR3: CATNPGQSRTGYTF

V: TRBV5-1
size: .
D: TRBD2
J: TRBJ2-1
DNA: TGCGCCAGCCGGATAGCGGGACCAAATGAGCAGTTCTTC
CDR3: CASRIAGPNEQFF

V: TRBV9
size: .
D: TRBD1
J: TRBJ2-1
DNA: TGTGCCAGCAGCGTAGTAGTTGGGGGACAGGGAGGTGAGCAGTTCTTC
CDR3: CASSVVVGGQGGEQFF

V: TRBV23-1
size: .
D: TRBD1
J: TRBJ2-2
DNA: TGCGCCAGCGGACAGGGGCGATACACCGGGGAGCTGTTTTTT
CDR3: CASGQGRYTGELFF

V: TRBV19
size: .
D: .
J: TRBJ1-2
DNA: TGTGCCAGTAGTCAGACCGGACAGAACCTCTATGGCTACACCTTC
CDR3: CASSQTGQNLYGYTF

V: TRBV2
size: .
D: .
J: TRBJ1-5
DNA: TGTGCCAGCAGTGAACAGGGAGACAATCAGCCCCAGCATTTT
CDR3: CASSEQGDNQPQHF

V: TRBV19
size: .
D: .
J: TRBJ1-5
DNA: TGTGCCAGTAGTATCGGGGGGCCCAGCCTCCAGCATTTT
CDR3: CASSIGGPSLQHF

V: TRBV28
size: .
D: TRBD1
J: TRBJ2-1
DNA: TGTGCCAGCAGTCCTACCTTCGGGACAGGGTTGTACAATGAGCAGTTCTTC
CDR3: CASSPTFGTGLYNEQFF

V: TRBV29-1
size: .
D: .
J: TRBJ1-3
DNA: TGCAGCGGAGCAACTGGAAACACCATATATTTT
CDR3: CSGATGNTIYF

V: TRBV6-6
size: .
D: TRBD1
J: TRBJ2-5
DNA: TGTGCCAGCAGTTACGGGGGACAGGAGCTCCAAGAGACCCAGTACTTC
CDR3: CASSYGGQELQETQYF

V: TRBV7-8
size: .
D: TRBD2
J: TRBJ2-7
DNA: TGTGCCAGCAGCTTAATTGTACCGGCTAGCGGGAGGGCCGCCTCCTACGAGCAGTACTTC
CDR3: CASSLIVPASGRAASYEQYF

V: TRBV19
size: .
D: .
J: TRBJ2-7
DNA: TGTGCCAGTAGTATAGACCCGGTCTCCTACGAGCAGTACTTC
CDR3: CASSIDPVSYEQYF

V: TRBV19
size: .
D: .
J: TRBJ2-7
DNA: TGTGCCAGTAGTATAGTCAGCAGCTACGAGCAGTACTTC
CDR3: CASSIVSSYEQYF

V: TRBV5-4
size: .
D: .
J: TRBJ2-1
DNA: TGTGCCAGCAGCTTGGCTGGACTGGATCAGTTCTTC
CDR3: CASSLAGLDQFF

V: TRBV18
size: .
D: TRBD2
J: TRBJ2-7
DNA: TGTGCCAGCTCGGAAGGGACTAGCGGGACCTACGAGCAGTACTTC
CDR3: CASSEGTSGTYEQYF

V: TRBV28
size: once
D: .
J: TRBJ2-7
DNA: TGTGCCAGCACCCCCGGGTGGGTTCGTTCCTACGAGCAGTACTTC
CDR3: CASTPGWVRSYEQYF

V: TRBV11-2
size: .
D: .
J: TRBJ1-1
DNA: TGTGCCAGCAGCTTAGGGCGAGGGCGAATAATCGGGGACACTGAAGCTTTCTTT
CDR3: CASSLGRGRIIGDTEAFF

V: TRBV14
size: .
D: TRBD1
J: TRBJ1-2
DNA: TGTGCCAGCAGCCTTCGACAGGGACATGGCTACACCTTC
CDR3: CASSLRQGHGYTF

V: TRBV12-5
size: .
D: .
J: TRBJ1-1
DNA: TGTGCTAGTGGTTTGAGCTGGAAGACAGCGGCTGAAGCTTTCTTT
CDR3: CASGLSWKTAAEAFF

V: TRBV4-1
size: .
D: TRBD2
J: TRBJ2-2
DNA: TGCGCCAGCAGCCAAGCACGGGGACTAGCGGAAAGTACCGGGGAGCTGTTTTTT
CDR3: CASSQARGLAESTGELFF

V: TRBV11-2
size: .
D: .
J: TRBJ2-1
DNA: TGTGCCAGCACGTCCGGTCGCGCCAGGCTGTTCGATGAGCAGTTCTTC
CDR3: CASTSGRARLFDEQFF

V: TRBV9
size: .
D: .
J: TRBJ2-1
DNA: TGTGCCAGCAGCGCTAGTAGTGACTACAATGAGCAGTTCTTC
CDR3: CASSASSDYNEQFF

V: TRBV28
size: .
D: .
J: TRBJ1-5
DNA: TGTGCCAGCAGTTTATGGCAGGGCGGAGGGAGCAATCAGCCCCAGCATTTT
CDR3: CASSLWQGGGSNQPQHF

V: TRBV5-1
size: .
D: .
J: TRBJ1-4
DNA: TGCGCCAGCAGTCTCCCGGGACCCTCAAATGAAAAACTGTTTTTT
CDR3: CASSLPGPSNEKLFF

V: TRBV5-5
size: .
D: .
J: TRBJ2-7
DNA: TGTGCCAGCAGCTTGCCGGTCGACTACGAGCAGTACTTC
CDR3: CASSLPVDYEQYF

V: TRBV29-1
size: .
D: .
J: TRBJ1-1
DNA: TGCAGCGCAGCCCGGACAGTAATGAACACTGAAGCTTTCTTT
CDR3: CSAARTVMNTEAFF